This entry describes one T cell receptor beta chain. No antigen is known for it. This sample is drawn from a study of T cells in Graves' hyperthyroidism and ophthalmopathy. Per germline, CDR1 DFQATT and CDR2 SNEGSKA (reference sequence). This CDR3 comprises 14 residues. J gave up 6 bases and V 8 bases, and 13 bases lay outside the gene matches. Enrolled ophthalmopathy patients presented with a Clinical Activity Score of at least 3, a NOSPECS grade of at least 4, and disease duration under 3 months. Exclusion of a patient resulted from uncontrolled infection, other autoimmune disease, pregnancy or lactation. Clinical symptoms, serum thyroxine and TRAb, thyroid ultrasound and orbital computed tomography together formed the diagnostic basis. Amplified regions were TCR beta CDR3 sequences from RNA transcripts. HTBI primers were the set used in a first-round RT-PCR of the TCR CDR3. TCRdb recomputed calls from the multiplex PCR reads with MiXCR, one row per CDR3 protein. The data contain approximately 410,000 distinct CDR3 sequences, under 15% of them seen just once; the ten biggest clones take up 13%.

Study conclusions and caveats: Most thyroid clonotypes with frequency above 0.001 were detected in blood.

This receptor was obtained from a man aged 18 to 29 with Graves' ophthalmopathy. The sample was blood. The V call is TRBV20-1, the J call TRBJ2-7; 10 bases align to TRBD1. The CDR3 coding sequence is TGCAGTTCCTACGCGGGGACAGGGGTCTTCGAGCAGTACTTC. Its protein product is CSSYAGTGVFEQYF.